The clone carrying this T cell receptor (beta chain) was counted many times. No antigen is known for it. Amplification targeted TCR beta CDR3 regions from RNA transcripts. RT-PCR in the first round (using the HTBI primer set) targeted the TCR CDR3. A single record per CDR3 protein comes from TCRdb applying MiXCR to the multiplex PCR reads. Of over 450,000 distinct CDR3 sequences listed, 17% are singletons. V gave up 6 bases and J gave up 4 bases; unmatched junction bases: 7. The CDR3 has 15 amino acids. This entry comes from a study of T cells in Graves' hyperthyroidism and ophthalmopathy. The authors obtained PBMCs from roughly 10 ml of fresh peripheral blood. Findings and limits, study-wide: The model made its ophthalmopathy prediction, and onset followed a median approximately 6 months later.

Sequencing was performed on blood. This sequence joins TRBV12-3 or TRBV12-4 and TRBJ2-5; 11 bases match TRBD1. This TCR derives from a woman aged 18-29 years with Graves' ophthalmopathy. This chain's CDR3 is CASSRTGGDAETQYF. CDR3 bases: TGTGCCAGCAGCCGGACAGGGGGCGACGCAGAGACCCAGTACTTC.